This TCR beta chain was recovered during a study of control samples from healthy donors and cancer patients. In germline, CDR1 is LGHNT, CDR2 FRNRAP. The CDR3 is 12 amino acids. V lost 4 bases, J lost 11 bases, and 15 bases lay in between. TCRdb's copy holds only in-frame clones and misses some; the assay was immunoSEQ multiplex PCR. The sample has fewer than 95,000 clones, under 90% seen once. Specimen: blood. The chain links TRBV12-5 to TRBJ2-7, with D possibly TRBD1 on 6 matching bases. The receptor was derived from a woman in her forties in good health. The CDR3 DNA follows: TGTGCTAGTGGTTCCACCGGGACAAGGAAGTACTTC. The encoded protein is CASGSTGTRKYF.